The rows below give T cell receptor beta chains drawn from one sample of a study of breast tumors, draining lymph nodes, adjacent tissues. TCRdb re-called the multiplex PCR reads through MiXCR, storing one row per CDR3 protein. The sample lists about 140,000 distinct CDR3 sequences; about 20% were seen once. The sample taken for sequencing was axillary lymph node tissue. Source of these receptors: a female donor with breast cancer. Some clones in this sample may be carry-over from other donors' samples. The conserved cysteine and the conserved F or W are not part of the CDR3 here. The D gene is left open where the match is weak.

NA	TRBV4-1	TRBJ2-7	ASSQGQAYEQY
NA	TRBV10-1	TRBJ1-1	ASSEGSLGNTEAF
TRBD2	TRBV6-5	TRBJ2-3	ASSRLAGADTQY
NA	TRBV7-6	TRBJ2-5	ASSFPRGWRETQY
NA	TRBV2	TRBJ2-1	ASSEGLYNEQF
NA	TRBV7-9	TRBJ2-7	ASSPRGRAHANEQY
NA	TRBV6-1	TRBJ1-2	ASSGNRVGYGYT
TRBD2	TRBV28	TRBJ2-3	ASSLLDGRDTQY
TRBD1	TRBV6-6	TRBJ2-6	ASSFLSRGPGANVLT
TRBD1	TRBV5-1	TRBJ2-7	ASSWLPGQGYEQY
NA	TRBV20-1	TRBJ1-4	SARLGAATNEKLF
TRBD2	TRBV7-2	TRBJ2-3	ASSFPGTSGTDTQY
NA	TRBV15	TRBJ1-6	ATSRLQTNSPLH
TRBD2	TRBV4-1	TRBJ2-6	ASSQDLTGGTNVLT
NA	TRBV12-3/TRBV12-4	TRBJ2-7	ASSLGSGKYEQY
NA	TRBV7-8	TRBJ2-5	ASSLELAETQY
NA	TRBV11-3	TRBJ2-1	ASSWFAEQF
NA	TRBV15	TRBJ2-2	ATSRDLTGLITGELF
NA	TRBV20-1	TRBJ1-2	GARTASVSYT
TRBD1	TRBV5-1	TRBJ2-1	ASSLDRGRVYNEQF
TRBD2	TRBV4-2	TRBJ2-5	ASSHTLAGGETQY
TRBD2	TRBV7-9	TRBJ2-1	ASSPSEGLAGDNEQF
TRBD2	TRBV20-1	TRBJ2-1	SAHGGTSGMGNEQF
NA	TRBV12-3/TRBV12-4	TRBJ1-5	ASAGPRSNQPQH
TRBD2	TRBV27	TRBJ2-7	ASSLEGGRAGEQY
NA	TRBV11-2	TRBJ2-7	ASSLLGASFEQY
NA	TRBV5-1	TRBJ2-1	ASSPDGITPSYNEQF
NA	TRBV12-3/TRBV12-4	TRBJ2-7	ASSFGSQGKREQY
TRBD1	TRBV6-6	TRBJ1-5	ASSFAGQGQGQPQH